The clone carrying this T cell receptor beta chain came up many times. Its specificity is unknown. The CDR3 length is 13 residues. Looked up from germline, CDR1 is SQVTM and CDR2 is ANQGSEA. The junction had 9 bases not matched to a gene; V was cut back by 1 base and J by 11 bases. This entry is derived from a study of Graves' ophthalmopathy and Graves' hyperthyroidism. Notes on the study in general: Sensitivity of approximately 90% and specificity of approximately 76% were achieved when a 13-signature model separated ophthalmopathy from stable hyperthyroidism. Most thyroid clonotypes expanded beyond 0.001 frequency were also found in blood.

Clinical symptoms, serum thyroxine, TRAb, thyroid ultrasound and orbital computed tomography were relied on for diagnosis. Using RNA transcripts, the TCR beta CDR3 regions were amplified. Scientists carried out first-round RT-PCR using HTBI primers and then a second-round multiplex PCR. A single record per CDR3 protein comes from TCRdb applying MiXCR to the multiplex PCR reads. This table has fewer than 400,000 distinct CDR3 sequences, 18% appearing once. The chain joins TRBV29-1 to TRBJ1-1; 8 positions agree with TRBD1. Source material: peripheral blood. This receptor was identified in a woman under 30 with Graves' ophthalmopathy. Here the CDR3 DNA reads TGCAGCGTTGAAGGGGTTCAGGGGGCTTTTGCTTTCTTT. Amino acids: CSVEGVQGAFAFF.